This T cell receptor beta chain emerged from a study of blood T cell repertoires in COVID-19. About the study: Some COVID-19 samples were acute and others convalescent; all came from the United States, Italy and Spain.

How the authors handled the data: For nucleated cells, counts were estimated from reference gene primer amplification. Libraries were prepared by immunoSEQ multiplex PCR; TCRdb keeps only in-frame clonotypes and omits some of them. The V and J calls and clone size come from that table; D and trimming were worked out from the DNA. The table records a few hundred thousand clones, approximately 89% of them present only once. The CDR3 has 12 residues. Per the germline V gene, CDR1 is MNHEY and CDR2 is SVGAGI. Trimming took 9 bases from V and 0 from J, leaving 9 bases between them. The chain carries TRBV6-5 and TRBJ2-7; no clear D. The sequenced sample consisted of peripheral blood. This receptor was taken from a woman between 50 and 59 years old with acute or convalescent COVID-19. CDR3 coding DNA: TGTGCCAGTGCAGGATACTCCTACGAGCAGTACTTC. This translates into CASAGYSYEQYF.